A selection of T cell receptor beta chains follows, all from one sample in a study of CXCR3-negative and CXCR3-positive naive CD8 T cells. After re-calling the 5' RACE reads, TCRdb lists one entry per CDR3 protein, DNA absent. The sample totals 41,000 or so distinct CDR3 sequences. Sequencing used naive CXCR3- CD8+ T cells from blood. Receptors originate from a human donor in good health. Some clones in this sample may be carry-over from other donors' samples. CDR3s include the opening cysteine and the closing phenylalanine or tryptophan. Fields, in order: J gene, clone size, V gene, CDR3 protein. Size tells how often a clone was seen (once, few, many) or the class of an expanded clone, and some rows leave it out.

j_gene: TRBJ1-1
abundance: .
v_gene: TRBV5-1
CDR3aa: CASNRGGEVPEAFF

j_gene: TRBJ2-1
abundance: .
v_gene: TRBV6-2/TRBV6-3
CDR3aa: CASSNLRGQYNEQFF

j_gene: TRBJ2-1
abundance: .
v_gene: TRBV7-3
CDR3aa: CASSLNPHGQGLYNEQFF

j_gene: TRBJ1-2
abundance: .
v_gene: TRBV10-3
CDR3aa: CAIGTPRDGYTF

j_gene: TRBJ1-5
abundance: large
v_gene: TRBV12-3/TRBV12-4
CDR3aa: CASSWRQGEQPQHF

j_gene: TRBJ2-3
abundance: .
v_gene: TRBV5-1
CDR3aa: CASSWQSGGTDTQYF

j_gene: TRBJ1-5
abundance: .
v_gene: TRBV20-1
CDR3aa: CSAREDRTGSYSNQPQHF

j_gene: TRBJ2-7
abundance: .
v_gene: TRBV15
CDR3aa: CATSRDRTYEQYF

j_gene: TRBJ1-4
abundance: .
v_gene: TRBV4-3
CDR3aa: CASSQAPPRDTEEKLFF

j_gene: TRBJ2-5
abundance: .
v_gene: TRBV12-3/TRBV12-4
CDR3aa: CASSSTFQGTQYF

j_gene: TRBJ2-1
abundance: .
v_gene: TRBV30
CDR3aa: CAWRDYTGFSYNEQFF

j_gene: TRBJ1-2
abundance: .
v_gene: TRBV9
CDR3aa: CASSVGGGAYGYTF

j_gene: TRBJ2-1
abundance: .
v_gene: TRBV29-1
CDR3aa: CSVPVPGGQFF

j_gene: TRBJ2-7
abundance: .
v_gene: TRBV7-9
CDR3aa: CASSSSGQGWQYF

j_gene: TRBJ2-5
abundance: .
v_gene: TRBV12-3/TRBV12-4
CDR3aa: CATLGLAGETQYF

j_gene: TRBJ2-1
abundance: .
v_gene: TRBV28
CDR3aa: CASSSVSTTTSSYNEQFF

j_gene: TRBJ2-7
abundance: .
v_gene: TRBV7-2
CDR3aa: CASTGLAGAPYEQYF

j_gene: TRBJ1-1
abundance: medium-sized
v_gene: TRBV29-1
CDR3aa: CSVEDDGGTEAFF

j_gene: TRBJ2-3
abundance: .
v_gene: TRBV11-2
CDR3aa: CASSMIGPDTQYF

j_gene: TRBJ1-5
abundance: .
v_gene: TRBV20-1
CDR3aa: CSASRGLGWDQPQHF

j_gene: TRBJ1-1
abundance: .
v_gene: TRBV5-6
CDR3aa: CASSPGAANTEAFF

j_gene: TRBJ2-1
abundance: .
v_gene: TRBV7-3
CDR3aa: CASSLRGGSYNEQFF

j_gene: TRBJ2-1
abundance: .
v_gene: TRBV29-1
CDR3aa: CSVESYLAGGVSSYNEQFF

j_gene: TRBJ2-7
abundance: .
v_gene: TRBV6-2/TRBV6-3
CDR3aa: CASSYWGQGYEQYF

j_gene: TRBJ1-2
abundance: .
v_gene: TRBV7-8
CDR3aa: CASSPGPRGRNYGYTF

j_gene: TRBJ1-1
abundance: .
v_gene: TRBV6-4
CDR3aa: CASSDSPGADTEAFF

j_gene: TRBJ2-3
abundance: .
v_gene: TRBV7-6
CDR3aa: CASSCRLAGGQNSTDTQYF

j_gene: TRBJ2-7
abundance: .
v_gene: TRBV7-9
CDR3aa: CASSLAFRDRGFNEQYF

j_gene: TRBJ2-3
abundance: .
v_gene: TRBV12-3/TRBV12-4
CDR3aa: CASSFLPRGSTDTQYF

j_gene: TRBJ1-2
abundance: .
v_gene: TRBV29-1
CDR3aa: CSALTERRYGYTF

j_gene: TRBJ2-3
abundance: .
v_gene: TRBV28
CDR3aa: CASTPRSPWGTDTQYF

j_gene: TRBJ1-1
abundance: .
v_gene: TRBV5-1
CDR3aa: CASTKGPVNTEAFF

j_gene: TRBJ1-1
abundance: .
v_gene: TRBV6-6
CDR3aa: CASSYASIQGMNTEAFF

j_gene: TRBJ1-1
abundance: .
v_gene: TRBV7-9
CDR3aa: CASSSITGNTEAFF

j_gene: TRBJ2-7
abundance: .
v_gene: TRBV5-5
CDR3aa: CASSGGGIDEQYF

j_gene: TRBJ1-2
abundance: .
v_gene: TRBV4-3
CDR3aa: CASSQDPEADNYGYTF

j_gene: TRBJ2-2
abundance: .
v_gene: TRBV29-1
CDR3aa: CSGADGTAINTGELFF

j_gene: TRBJ2-1
abundance: .
v_gene: TRBV6-2/TRBV6-3
CDR3aa: CASSPGLDSNEQFF

j_gene: TRBJ2-7
abundance: .
v_gene: TRBV20-1
CDR3aa: CSASPEVAGYYEQYF

j_gene: TRBJ2-3
abundance: .
v_gene: TRBV6-5
CDR3aa: CATRRQGVGTDTQYF

j_gene: TRBJ1-2
abundance: .
v_gene: TRBV21-1
CDR3aa: CASSKFQEAPAKGYTF

j_gene: TRBJ2-7
abundance: .
v_gene: TRBV19
CDR3aa: CASSAGNSYEQYF

j_gene: TRBJ2-2
abundance: .
v_gene: TRBV20-1
CDR3aa: CSARRVTGGPNTGELFF

j_gene: TRBJ1-1
abundance: .
v_gene: TRBV7-2
CDR3aa: CASSLGGGDSEAFF

j_gene: TRBJ2-2
abundance: .
v_gene: TRBV2
CDR3aa: CASSDGGTGVTTGELFF

j_gene: TRBJ1-2
abundance: .
v_gene: TRBV27
CDR3aa: CASRDNYGYTF

j_gene: TRBJ2-1
abundance: .
v_gene: TRBV25-1
CDR3aa: CASSDLTRPNNEQFF

j_gene: TRBJ2-7
abundance: .
v_gene: TRBV7-2
CDR3aa: CASSLVLRGSYEQYF

j_gene: TRBJ2-1
abundance: .
v_gene: TRBV29-1
CDR3aa: CSVDWRGDNEQFF

j_gene: TRBJ2-3
abundance: .
v_gene: TRBV25-1
CDR3aa: CASSKGLAGGLQDTQYF

j_gene: TRBJ2-5
abundance: .
v_gene: TRBV7-6
CDR3aa: CASSRQGVQGEETQYF

j_gene: TRBJ2-2
abundance: .
v_gene: TRBV28
CDR3aa: CASSVGLAGVTTGELFF

j_gene: TRBJ1-1
abundance: medium-sized
v_gene: TRBV10-1
CDR3aa: CASSDGGITEAFF

j_gene: TRBJ2-3
abundance: .
v_gene: TRBV28
CDR3aa: CASSLFPDTQYF

j_gene: TRBJ2-1
abundance: .
v_gene: TRBV29-1
CDR3aa: CSVYGQGGSSYNEQFF

j_gene: TRBJ2-3
abundance: medium-sized
v_gene: TRBV7-9
CDR3aa: CASSIPGRTDTQYF